The 5 T cell receptor beta chains below come from one sample, sequenced in a study of blood T cell repertoires in COVID-19. Libraries were prepared by immunoSEQ multiplex PCR; TCRdb keeps only in-frame clonotypes and omits some of them. The sample holds around 99,000 clones, 80% to 90% seen once. Sequenced material: peripheral blood. These receptor sequences come from a human donor in a cohort sampled during active COVID-19.

V and J are TRBV28 and TRBJ1-5; 10 positions match TRBD1. This CDR3 spans 15 amino acids. Germline lookup yields CDR1 MDHEN and CDR2 SYDVKM. The trim removed 5 bases at V and 7 bases at J, leaving 8 bases unmatched. The CDR3 loop is CASSPPGTGVQPQHF. DNA for the CDR3: TGTGCCAGCAGTCCGCCAGGGACAGGGGTCCAGCCCCAGCATTTT. The whole variable domain, remainder taken from reference TRBV28 and TRBJ1-5, is DVKVTQSSRYLVKRTGEKVFLECVQDMDHENMFWYRQDPGLGLRLIYFSYDVKMKEKGDIPEGYSVSREKKERFSLILESASTNQTSMYLCASSPPGTGVQPQHFGDGTRLSIL.

The chain uses TRBV5-8 and TRBJ1-1, with no clear D. Trimming left V 4 bases short and J 0 bases short, with 13 bases between. The CDR3 has 15 residues. CDR1 and CDR2 from the germline V gene are SGHTS and YDEGEE. CDR3 sequence: CASSPYRGVNTEAFF. The CDR3 bases are TGTGCCAGCAGCCCCTACCGGGGTGTGAACACTGAAGCTTTCTTT.

V gene TRBV24-1 combines with J gene TRBJ2-5; TRBD1 might be the D (6 bases). Per germline, CDR1 KGHDR and CDR2 SFDVKD. V was clipped by 5 bases and J by 2 bases, with 11 bases between them. The CDR3 is 14 amino acids. CDR3 amino acids: CATSVGAAQETQYF. CDR3 DNA sequence: TGTGCCACCAGTGTGGGGGCAGCTCAAGAGACCCAGTACTTC.

The chain combines TRBV27 with TRBJ2-1; tentatively, D is TRBD2 (5 bases). CDR3 length equals 15 residues. Trimming removed 3 bases at V and 0 bases at J, with 9 bases between. Germline V gene sequence: CDR1 MNHEY, CDR2 SMNVEV (reference sequence). CDR3 coding DNA: TGTGCCAGCAGTTTCGAGGGAGTCTCCTACAATGAGCAGTTCTTC. Its translation: CASSFEGVSYNEQFF.

V usage is TRBV5-5 and J usage is TRBJ1-4; a possible D gene is TRBD1 (5 bases). The CDR3 loop spans 15 amino acids. With 3 bases removed from V and 5 bases from J, the gap between germline ends came to 14 bases. CDR1 SGHKS and CDR2 YYEKEE come from the germline V gene (reference sequence). CDR3 amino acids: CASSSLGGTNEKLFF. The CDR3, as DNA: TGTGCCAGCAGCTCACTTGGGGGGACCAATGAAAAACTGTTTTTT.